The 14 T cell receptor beta chains reported below all come from one sample, sequenced in a study of blood T cell repertoires in COVID-19. Assay: immunoSEQ multiplex PCR; the TCRdb copy retains only in-frame clones and omits some. Of about 220,000 clones in the sample, 80% to 90% were seen once. Sequenced sample: peripheral blood. The receptors shown here come from a man aged 35 to 55 who had recovered from COVID-19.

This rearrangement joins TRBV27 to TRBJ2-5; the match to TRBD1 covers 7 bases. The CDR3 loop spans 13 amino acids. Germline lookup yields CDR1 MNHEY and CDR2 SMNVEV (reference sequence). Trimming cost V 4 bases and J 2 bases; bases outside gene matches: 1. The CDR3: CASSWDRQETQYF. CDR3 coding DNA: TGTGCCAGCAGTTGGGACAGACAAGAGACCCAGTACTTC.

The chain couples TRBV6-5 to TRBJ1-1, with D possibly being TRBD1 (5 bases). The CDR3 spans 13 residues. Germline values: CDR1 MNHEY, CDR2 SVGAGI. Trimming cost V 11 bases and J 0 bases, with 13 bases left between them. The CDR3 bases are TGTGCCCTGGGGCGGCTATTGAACACTGAAGCTTTCTTT. The encoded protein is CALGRLLNTEAFF.

The chain combines TRBV7-8 with TRBJ2-7; TRBD2 might be the D (6 bases). V dropped 3 bases and J dropped 2 bases, with 11 bases sitting between them. This CDR3 is 14 amino acids long. Per germline, CDR1 SGHVS and CDR2 FQNEAQ. The CDR3 DNA reads as TGTGCCAGCAGCTTCACTAGCACCACCTACGAGCAGTACTTC. It yields the protein CASSFTSTTYEQYF.

This clone came up many times. V usage is TRBV19 and J usage is TRBJ2-5; TRBD1 might be the D (5 bases). The CDR3 has 14 residues. In germline, CDR1 is LNHDA, CDR2 SQIVND (reference sequence). V lost 4 bases and J lost 1, with 10 bases in between. The CDR3 DNA sequence: TGTGCCAGTAGTAACTCAGGGCTCCAAGAGACCCAGTACTTC. Its translation is CASSNSGLQETQYF.

The chain joins TRBV6-1 to TRBJ1-5, with 7 positions matching TRBD1. CDR1 and CDR2 (germline): MNHNS, SASEGT. After removal of 3 bases from V and 6 bases from J, the junction contained 5 bases not matched to a gene. This CDR3 has 14 amino acids. CDR3 residues: CASSEKGAPQPQHF. DNA of the CDR3: TGTGCCAGCAGTGAGAAGGGGGCTCCTCAGCCCCAGCATTTT.

This chain links TRBV30 with TRBJ1-3, with D tentatively TRBD1 (5 bases). V lost 0 bases and J 4 bases, leaving 28 bases between the germline ends. CDR1 and CDR2 from the germline V gene are GTSNPN and SVGIG (reference sequence). CDR3 length: 20 residues. CDR3 DNA sequence: TGTGCCTGGAGTGTTTTTGTCGGGGCCTGGGAGGGCCGAGGAGGAAACACCATATATTTT. Translated: CAWSVFVGAWEGRGGNTIYF.

Details on this clone: Other DNA sequences in the sample encode the same CDR3. V usage is TRBV18 and J usage is TRBJ1-3; tentative D call: TRBD1 (6 bases). There are 15 residues in the CDR3. Looked up from germline, CDR1 is KGHSH and CDR2 is LQKENI. Between the trimmed V and J ends, which lost 3 bases and 1 base, there was a span of 10 bases. This chain's CDR3 is CASSPQQGSGNTIYF. CDR3 sequence (DNA): TGTGCCAGCTCACCCCAACAGGGATCTGGAAACACCATATATTTT.

The gene calls are TRBV5-1 and TRBJ1-1; TRBD1 aligns across 8 bases. Germline V gene sequence: CDR1 SGHRS, CDR2 YFSETQ. After removal of 3 bases from V and 6 bases from J, the junction contained 10 bases not matched to a gene. The CDR3 covers 15 residues. CDR3 DNA sequence: TGCGCCAGCAGCTCTTTCGACAGGGGCGCCCCTGAAGCTTTCTTT. Protein product: CASSSFDRGAPEAFF. Combining the CDR3 with reference TRBV5-1 and TRBJ1-1 gives the whole variable domain KAGVTQTPRYLIKTRGQQVTLSCSPISGHRSVSWYQQTPGQGLQFLFEYFSETQRNKGNFPGRFSGRQFSNSRSEMNVSTLELGDSALYLCASSSFDRGAPEAFFGQGTRLTVV.

This clone has a single count. This chain uses TRBV7-2 with TRBJ2-7; possible D gene TRBD2, 7 bases. The CDR3 length is 13 residues. Germline V lookup: CDR1 SGHTA, CDR2 FQGNSA. Trimming pared 4 bases from V and 3 bases from J, leaving 10 bases between. CDR3 sequence reads: CASSWGGGYEQYF. The CDR3 nucleotides read TGTGCCAGCAGCTGGGGAGGGGGCTACGAGCAGTACTTC. Full variable domain (remainder filled in from reference TRBV7-2 and TRBJ2-7): GAGVSQSPSNKVTEKGKDVELRCDPISGHTALYWYRQSLGQGLEFLIYFQGNSAPDKSGLPSDRFSAERTGGSVSTLTIQRTQQEDSAVYLCASSWGGGYEQYFGPGTRLTVT.

The chain joins TRBV18 to TRBJ2-2, with a possible D match to TRBD1 (6 bases). The V gene lost 3 bases and the J gene lost 1 base, with 9 bases spanning the gap. The CDR3 is 15 amino acids. Germline-derived CDR1 and CDR2 are KGHSH and LQKENI. CDR3 nucleotides: TGTGCCAGCTCACCGGGGGCTGTGAACACCGGGGAGCTGTTTTTT. Translated: CASSPGAVNTGELFF.

The V and J genes are TRBV4-3 and TRBJ2-7; the D gene is possibly TRBD2 (6 bases). The CDR3 is made up of 15 amino acids. From germline, CDR1 is LGHNA and CDR2 YSLEER. V dropped 0 bases and J dropped 2 bases, with 11 bases sitting between them. The CDR3 protein is CASSQDYGGTYEQYF. CDR3 nucleotides: TGCGCCAGCAGCCAAGATTACGGGGGTACCTACGAGCAGTACTTC.

This chain connects TRBV10-1 to TRBJ2-7, with a weak D call TRBD1 (5 bases). Germline V CDR1 and CDR2: WNHNN, SYGVQD (reference sequence). The germline V and J ends were trimmed by 2 bases and 4 bases, with 9 bases remaining between them. The CDR3 totals 13 residues. The CDR3 is CASSETGVYEQYF. The DNA for the CDR3 is TGCGCCAGCAGTGAGACAGGTGTATACGAGCAGTACTTC.

The chain uses TRBV3-1 (or the pseudogene TRBV3-2) and TRBJ1-1; a weak D match, TRBD1 (5 bases). This CDR3 comprises 12 residues. Trimming removed 6 bases at V and 9 bases at J, with 14 bases between. Germline loops: CDR1 LGHDT, CDR2 YNNKEL (reference sequence). CDR3 sequence (DNA): TGTGCCAGCAGGGGGCAGTGGGCCCAAGCTTTCTTT. Translated, it gives CASRGQWAQAFF.

The V and J genes are TRBV19 and TRBJ1-2; tentative D call: TRBD1 (5 bases). The CDR3 totals 16 residues. The V end lost 9 bases, the J end lost 6 bases, and 26 bases lay between the germline ends. From germline, CDR1 is LNHDA and CDR2 SQIVND (reference sequence). The CDR3 bases are TGTGCCAGCGATATCGGGCAGGGCGGATTTGGAAATGGCTACACCTTC. It codes for CASDIGQGGFGNGYTF.